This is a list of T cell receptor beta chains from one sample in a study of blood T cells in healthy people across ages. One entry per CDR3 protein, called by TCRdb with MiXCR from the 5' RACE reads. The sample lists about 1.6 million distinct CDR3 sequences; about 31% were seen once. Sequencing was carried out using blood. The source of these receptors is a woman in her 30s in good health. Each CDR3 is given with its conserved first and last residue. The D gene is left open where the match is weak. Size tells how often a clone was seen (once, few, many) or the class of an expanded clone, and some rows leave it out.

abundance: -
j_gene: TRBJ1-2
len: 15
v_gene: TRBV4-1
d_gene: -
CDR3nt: TGCGCCAGCAGCCAAGATAGCACGCCTAACTGTGGCTACACCTTC
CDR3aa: CASSQDSTPNCGYTF

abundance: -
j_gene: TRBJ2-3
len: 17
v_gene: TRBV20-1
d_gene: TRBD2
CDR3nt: TGCAGTGCTAGAGTACTAGCGGGAACTTCCACCACAGATACGCAGTATTTT
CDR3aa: CSARVLAGTSTTDTQYF

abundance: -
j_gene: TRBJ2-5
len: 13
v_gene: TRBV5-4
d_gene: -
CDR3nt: TGTGCCAACCGAATTGGGGGGAAGGGGACCCAGTACTTC
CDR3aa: CANRIGGKGTQYF

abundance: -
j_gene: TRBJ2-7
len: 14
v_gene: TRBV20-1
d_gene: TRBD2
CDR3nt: TGCAGTGCCTCCTCTAGCGGGAAGGGTGGCGAGCAGTACTTC
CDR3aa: CSASSSGKGGEQYF

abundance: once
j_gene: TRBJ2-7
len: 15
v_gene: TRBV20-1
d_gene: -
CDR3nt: TGCAGTGCCCTCGTCTACAGGCTGAGCTCCTACGAGCAGTACTTC
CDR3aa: CSALVYRLSSYEQYF

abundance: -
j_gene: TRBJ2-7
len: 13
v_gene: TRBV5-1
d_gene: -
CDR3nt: TGCGCCAGCAGCTTGGAGACTAGCTACGAGCAGTACTTC
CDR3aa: CASSLETSYEQYF

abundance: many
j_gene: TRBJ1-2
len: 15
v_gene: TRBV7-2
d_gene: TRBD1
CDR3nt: TGTGCCAGCAGCTCTGGACAGGGGAGAGGCTATGGCTACACCTTC
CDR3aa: CASSSGQGRGYGYTF

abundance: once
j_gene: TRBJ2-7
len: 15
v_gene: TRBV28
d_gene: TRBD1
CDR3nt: TGTGCCAGCAGTTTAGGGGACAGGAAAACCTACGAGCAGTACTTC
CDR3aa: CASSLGDRKTYEQYF

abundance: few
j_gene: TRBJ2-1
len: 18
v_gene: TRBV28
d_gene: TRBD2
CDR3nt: TGTGCCAGCACCTCTGGTGCGGCTAGCGGGAGCTCCTACAATGAGCAGTTCTTC
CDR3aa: CASTSGAASGSSYNEQFF

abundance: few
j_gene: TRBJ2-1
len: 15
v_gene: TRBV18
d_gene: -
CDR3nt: TGTGCCAGCTCACCACGGGTAGCCCCCTACAATGAGCAGTTCTTC
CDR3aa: CASSPRVAPYNEQFF

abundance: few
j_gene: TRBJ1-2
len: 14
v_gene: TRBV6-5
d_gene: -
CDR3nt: TGTGCCAGCAGCCCAAACGGGGTCAACTATGGCTACACCTTC
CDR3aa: CASSPNGVNYGYTF

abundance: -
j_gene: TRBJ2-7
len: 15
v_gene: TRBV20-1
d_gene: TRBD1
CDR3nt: TGCAGTGCTGATGCCCGGGACAGGGGTTTGCACGAGCAGTACTTC
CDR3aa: CSADARDRGLHEQYF

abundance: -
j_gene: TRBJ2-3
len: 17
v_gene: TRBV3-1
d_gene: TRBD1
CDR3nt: TGTGCCAGCAGCCAAGATTTACGGGACAGCGGCACAGATACGCAGTATTTT
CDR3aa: CASSQDLRDSGTDTQYF

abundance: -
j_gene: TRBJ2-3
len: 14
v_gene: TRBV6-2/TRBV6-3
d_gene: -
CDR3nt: TGTGCCAGCTCGTGGACATTTAGCACAGATACGCAGTATTTT
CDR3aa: CASSWTFSTDTQYF

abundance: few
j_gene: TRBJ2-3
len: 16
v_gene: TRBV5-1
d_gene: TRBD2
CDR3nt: TGCGCCAGCAGCCCGACTAGCGGGAGTACGCCAGATACGCAGTATTTT
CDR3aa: CASSPTSGSTPDTQYF

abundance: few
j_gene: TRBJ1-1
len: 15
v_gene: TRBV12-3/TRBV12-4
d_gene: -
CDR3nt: TGTGCCAGCAGTTCCTTAGCCTCCCGGACACTTGAAGCTTTCTTT
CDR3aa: CASSSLASRTLEAFF

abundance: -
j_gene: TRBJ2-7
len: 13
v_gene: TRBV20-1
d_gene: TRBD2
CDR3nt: TGCAGTGCCCCCGATTGGGAGGGTTACGAGCAGTACTTC
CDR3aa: CSAPDWEGYEQYF

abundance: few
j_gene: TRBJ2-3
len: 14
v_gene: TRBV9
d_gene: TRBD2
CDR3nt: TGTGCCAGCAGCGTACGGGACTACTCAGATACGCAGTATTTT
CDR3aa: CASSVRDYSDTQYF

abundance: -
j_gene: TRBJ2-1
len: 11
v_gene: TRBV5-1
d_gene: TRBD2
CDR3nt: TGCGCCAGCAACGCGGGGGGGGAGCAGTTCTTC
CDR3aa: CASNAGGEQFF

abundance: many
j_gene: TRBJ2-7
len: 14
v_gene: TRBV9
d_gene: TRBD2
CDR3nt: TGTGCCAGCAGCGGCGGGACTACCGCCTACGAGCAGTACTTC
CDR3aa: CASSGGTTAYEQYF

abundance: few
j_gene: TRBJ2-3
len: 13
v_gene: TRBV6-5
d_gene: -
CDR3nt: TGTGCCAGCAGAAGCCAGGGCACAGATACGCAGTATTTT
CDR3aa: CASRSQGTDTQYF

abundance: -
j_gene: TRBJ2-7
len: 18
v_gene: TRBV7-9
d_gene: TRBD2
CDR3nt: TGTGCCAGCAGCAGCCCCTCCTGGGGGGACTACTCCGGAGACGAGCAGTACTTC
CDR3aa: CASSSPSWGDYSGDEQYF

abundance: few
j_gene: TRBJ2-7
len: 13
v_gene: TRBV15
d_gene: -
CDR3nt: TGTGCCACCAGCAGACCAACTATCTACGAGCAGTACTTC
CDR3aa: CATSRPTIYEQYF

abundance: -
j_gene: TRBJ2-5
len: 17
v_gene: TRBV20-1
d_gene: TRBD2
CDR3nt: TGCAGTGCTGGTGGGTTTGGACTAGCGGGAGGGTGGAATGAGCAGTACTTC
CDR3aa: CSAGGFGLAGGWNEQYF

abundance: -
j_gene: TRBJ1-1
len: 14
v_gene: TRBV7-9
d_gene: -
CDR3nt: TGTGCCAGCAGCTTATCCGATATCGGCACTGAAGCTTTCTTT
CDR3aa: CASSLSDIGTEAFF

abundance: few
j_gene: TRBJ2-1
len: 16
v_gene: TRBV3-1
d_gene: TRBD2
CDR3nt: TGTGCCAGCAGCCGGATTAGCGGGAGCCCCTACAATGAGCAGTTCTTC
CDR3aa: CASSRISGSPYNEQFF

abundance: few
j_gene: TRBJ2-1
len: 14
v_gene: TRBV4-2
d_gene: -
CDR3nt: TGTGCCAGCAGCCAAGGCAGACTACAATGGGAGCAGTTCTTC
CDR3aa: CASSQGRLQWEQFF

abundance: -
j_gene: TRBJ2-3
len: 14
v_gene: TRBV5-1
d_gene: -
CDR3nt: TGCGCCAGCGGCGGAGGCTTTCTCACAGATACGCAGTATTTT
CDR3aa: CASGGGFLTDTQYF

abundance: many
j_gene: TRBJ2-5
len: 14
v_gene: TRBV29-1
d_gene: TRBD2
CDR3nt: TGCAGCGTCCCATCAAGCGGGAAAAGGGAGACCCAGTACTTC
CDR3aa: CSVPSSGKRETQYF

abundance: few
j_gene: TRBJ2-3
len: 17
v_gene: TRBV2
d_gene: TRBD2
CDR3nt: TGTGCCAGCAGTCCTAGCGGGGAGTACGCTAGCACAGATACGCAGTATTTT
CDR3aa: CASSPSGEYASTDTQYF

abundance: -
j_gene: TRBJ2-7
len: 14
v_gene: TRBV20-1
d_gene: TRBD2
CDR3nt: TGCAGTGCTAGAGAGGCGGGAGAGACCTACGAGCAGTACTTC
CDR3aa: CSAREAGETYEQYF

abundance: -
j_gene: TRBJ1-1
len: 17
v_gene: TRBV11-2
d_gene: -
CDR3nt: TGTGCCAGCAGCCTCCTTGGCTATGAGGGACACCACACTGAAGCTTTCTTT
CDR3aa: CASSLLGYEGHHTEAFF

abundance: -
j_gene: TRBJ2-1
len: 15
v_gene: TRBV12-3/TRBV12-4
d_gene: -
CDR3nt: TGTGCCAGCAGTCTCGGGGGCGGGATGTTCGATGAGCAGTTCTTC
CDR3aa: CASSLGGGMFDEQFF

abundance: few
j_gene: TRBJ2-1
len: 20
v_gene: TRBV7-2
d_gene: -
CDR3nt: TGTGCCAGCAGTCCATCGGGGGACTTTCCCCGGAGGAGCTCCTACAATGAGCAGTTCTTC
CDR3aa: CASSPSGDFPRRSSYNEQFF

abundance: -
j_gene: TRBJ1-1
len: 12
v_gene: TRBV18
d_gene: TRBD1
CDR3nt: TGTGCCAGCTCAGAGGGACAGGATGAAGCTTTCTTT
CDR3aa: CASSEGQDEAFF

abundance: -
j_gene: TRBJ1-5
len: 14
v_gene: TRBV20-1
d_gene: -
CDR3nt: TGCAGTGCCCGGTTGGGGGGGTACGGTCAGCCCCAGCATTTT
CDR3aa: CSARLGGYGQPQHF

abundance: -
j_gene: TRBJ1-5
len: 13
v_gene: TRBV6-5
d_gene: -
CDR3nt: TGTGCCAGCAGTTATTATCTTGGGGAGCCCCAGCATTTT
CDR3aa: CASSYYLGEPQHF

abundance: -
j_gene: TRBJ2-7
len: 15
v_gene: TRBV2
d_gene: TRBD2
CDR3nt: TGTGCCAGCAGTGGCGTAGCGGGAGGAGGCTACGAGCAGTACTTC
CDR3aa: CASSGVAGGGYEQYF

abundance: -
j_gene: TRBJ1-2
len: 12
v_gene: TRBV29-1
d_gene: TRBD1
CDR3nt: TGCAGCGCCCCGGGACAGCACTATGGCTACACCTTC
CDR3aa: CSAPGQHYGYTF

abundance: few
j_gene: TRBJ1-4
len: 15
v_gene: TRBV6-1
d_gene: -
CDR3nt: TGTGCCAGCAAATGGGTACAGGGAACTAATGAAAAACTGTTTTTT
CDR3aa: CASKWVQGTNEKLFF

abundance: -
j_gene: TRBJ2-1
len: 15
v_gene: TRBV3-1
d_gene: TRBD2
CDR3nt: TGTGCCAGCAGCCAAGGGCTAGCGGCCCACAATGAGCAGTTCTTC
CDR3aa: CASSQGLAAHNEQFF

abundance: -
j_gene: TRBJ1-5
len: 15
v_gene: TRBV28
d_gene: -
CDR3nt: TGTGCCAGCACCGAGAGGGGGAGTAGCAATCAGCCCCAGCATTTT
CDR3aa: CASTERGSSNQPQHF

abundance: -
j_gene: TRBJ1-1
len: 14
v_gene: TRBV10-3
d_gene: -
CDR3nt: TGTGCCACCAGTGAGGCTCAGGGCAGTTCTGAAGCTTTCTTT
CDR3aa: CATSEAQGSSEAFF